A single sample is the source of the 28 T cell receptor beta chains below, sequenced in a study of neurological immune-mediated disorders. TCRdb processed the 5' RACE reads anew with MiXCR; each CDR3 protein has one entry. Among nearly 45,000 distinct CDR3 sequences listed, roughly 21% were seen once. Time point in this sample: technical triplicate 3. Specimen: PBMCs. These receptors all stem from a man in his fifties or sixties with HTLV-1-associated myelopathy (HAM/TSP).

This clonotype was observed at least ten times. The chain recombines TRBV7-6 with TRBJ2-1, with 9 bases fitting TRBD1. Per the germline V gene, CDR1 is SGHVS and CDR2 is FNYEAQ. This CDR3 spans 16 amino acids. The V gene end was trimmed by 5 bases and the J gene end by 5 bases; junction bases not matched to a gene: 10. This chain's CDR3 is CASSPPGTGWDNEQFF. CDR3 nucleotide sequence: TGTGCCAGCAGCCCCCCTGGGACAGGGTGGGACAATGAGCAGTTCTTC.

At least ten counts were recorded for this clonotype. The chain's CDR3 is CASSFPNPSGANVLTF. In DNA form, the CDR3 reads TGTGCCAGCAGTTTCCCAAACCCCTCTGGGGCCAACGTCCTGACTTTC. The chain combines TRBV27 with TRBJ2-6; D not resolved. Trimming shortened V by 3 bases and J by 0 bases, and 9 bases separated the two germline ends. Looked up from germline, CDR1 is MNHEY and CDR2 is SMNVEV (reference sequence). This CDR3 spans 16 amino acids.

This clonotype was seen many times. The rearrangement uses TRBV20-1 and TRBJ1-5; no definite D call. The V and J ends lost 3 bases and 0 bases respectively, with 12 bases between them. Germline CDR1 DFQATT, CDR2 SNEGSKA (reference sequence). The CDR3 spans 15 residues. The CDR3 region has the DNA TGCAGTGCTAGTCCCGGACGGTATAGCAATCAGCCCCAGCATTTT. Encoded protein: CSASPGRYSNQPQHF.

The V call is TRBV20-1, the J call TRBJ2-2, with D tentatively TRBD1 or TRBD2 (7 bases each). The CDR3 length is 18 residues. Germline CDR1 is DFQATT and CDR2 is SNEGSKA (reference sequence). V was shortened by 1 base and J by 7 bases, with 25 bases between the two germline ends. The CDR3 here is CSARVQKGAGVVDGELFF. In DNA form, the CDR3 reads TGCAGTGCTAGAGTTCAAAAGGGGGCGGGAGTTGTGGACGGGGAGCTGTTTTTT.

This clonotype was seen repeatedly, ten times or more. The rearrangement links TRBV5-1 to TRBJ1-4, with a possible D match to TRBD1 (5 bases). CDR3 length: 15 amino acids. V was clipped by 5 bases and J by 7 bases, with 18 bases between them. Per the germline V gene, CDR1 is SGHRS and CDR2 is YFSETQ. The CDR3 nucleotides read TGCGCCAGCAGTCCCGCGGGGCGGAGAGTTGAAAAACTGTTTTTT. It encodes CASSPAGRRVEKLFF.

This clonotype was counted ten times or more. This rearrangement joins TRBV24-1 to TRBJ1-4; D is undetermined. Deletions cut 1 base from V and 3 bases from J, with 8 bases between. The germline V gene has CDR1 KGHDR and CDR2 SFDVKD. The CDR3 runs 15 residues. The CDR3 nucleotides are TGTGCCACCAGTGATTTAAGGAACCCTAATGAAAAACTGTTTTTT. Protein: CATSDLRNPNEKLFF.

This clonotype was recorded many times. The rearrangement joins TRBV6-1 to TRBJ2-1; no definite D call. Trimming removed 11 bases from V and 3 bases from J, with 14 bases in between. The CDR3 runs 13 residues. Germline CDR1 reads MNHNS; CDR2 reads SASEGT. The CDR3 DNA reads as TGTGCCGTTCTATTGACGGACTACAATGAGCAGTTCTTC. Protein sequence: CAVLLTDYNEQFF.

This clonotype has ten or more counts. V is TRBV20-1 and J is TRBJ2-7; D is unclear. This CDR3 comprises 14 residues. The germline V gene encodes CDR1 DFQATT and CDR2 SNEGSKA (reference sequence). Trimming removed 0 bases from V and 6 bases from J, with 15 bases in between. This CDR3 is CSAREVRDFREQYF. The DNA for the CDR3 is TGCAGTGCTAGAGAGGTGCGCGATTTTCGCGAGCAGTACTTC.

V is TRBV29-1 and J is TRBJ2-3; 8 positions agree with TRBD1. V lost 6 bases to trimming and J lost 2 bases; unmatched junction nucleotides: 7. The CDR3 spans 14 residues. Germline CDR1 is SQVTM and CDR2 is ANQGSEA. CDR3 nucleotide sequence: TGCAGCGTCGGACAGGGAGGCTTCACAGATACGCAGTATTTT. It yields the protein CSVGQGGFTDTQYF.

The count of this clonotype is one. V is TRBV9 and J is TRBJ2-3; 11 nucleotides line up with TRBD2. This CDR3 has 17 residues. J lost 5 bases, V lost 0 bases, and 8 bases had no gene match. The germline V gene has CDR1 SGDLS and CDR2 YYNGEE. The CDR3 loop reads CASSVGLSGGARDTQYF. The CDR3 bases are TGTGCCAGCAGCGTAGGTCTTAGCGGGGGGGCGAGAGATACGCAGTATTTT.

With respect to this clonotype: Just one base apart from a much larger clone, this may be a read error. The chain links TRBV11-2 to TRBJ2-1; maybe TRBD2 (6 bases). Germline V CDR1 and CDR2: SGHAT, FQNNGV. V was pared by 1 base and J by 13 bases, with 14 bases between. This CDR3 spans 13 amino acids. DNA for the CDR3: TGTGCCAGCAGCTTAGCGGGGGACCAAATACAGTTCTTC. Protein: CASSLAGDQIQFF.

This sequence joins TRBV7-8 and TRBJ2-1, with 7 nucleotides matching TRBD2. The ends lost 3 bases at V and 7 bases at J; junction bases unmatched: 9. CDR3 length: 15 residues. Germline V CDR1 and CDR2: SGHVS, FQNEAQ. This CDR3 reads CASSFDGLAANEQFF. CDR3 DNA sequence: TGTGCCAGCAGCTTTGACGGGCTAGCGGCGAATGAGCAGTTCTTC.

This clonotype occurred many times. The V gene is TRBV20-1, the J gene TRBJ2-1, with D unclear. The CDR3 is made up of 14 amino acids. Germline V CDR1 and CDR2: DFQATT, SNEGSKA (reference sequence). V was clipped by 5 bases and J by 0 bases, with 11 bases between them. This CDR3 reads CSAVARSSYNEQFF. CDR3 DNA: TGCAGTGCTGTAGCACGGAGCTCCTACAATGAGCAGTTCTTC.

This clonotype was counted ten times or more. The chain is built from TRBV20-1 and TRBJ1-5; 7 bases agree with TRBD1. After removal of 4 bases from V and 5 bases from J, the junction contained 2 bases not matched to a gene. This CDR3 is 12 amino acids long. Germline assignment: CDR1 DFQATT and CDR2 SNEGSKA (reference sequence). The CDR3 loop is CSAKTGDQPQHF. CDR3 in DNA: TGCAGTGCTAAAACAGGGGATCAGCCCCAGCATTTT.

The chain has TRBV19 and TRBJ1-5; D unclear. The germline V gene has CDR1 LNHDA and CDR2 SQIVND (reference sequence). This CDR3 contains 13 residues. The ends were cut back, 2 bases at V and 6 bases at J, with 8 bases in the middle. The CDR3 protein is CASSIILGQPQHF. In DNA, the CDR3 is TGTGCCAGTAGTATAATACTGGGTCAGCCCCAGCATTTT.

The chain links TRBV3-1 to TRBJ1-1; D not certain. Trimming took off 2 bases at V and 9 bases at J, with 13 bases between the two ends. Germline V gene data show CDR1 as LGHDT and CDR2 as YNNKEL (reference sequence). The CDR3 spans 13 residues. The DNA for the CDR3 is TGTGCCAGCAGCCAATCCTCGAGCAGTCAAGCTTTCTTT. Its protein product is CASSQSSSSQAFF.

This clonotype was counted at least ten times. The chain couples TRBV20-1 to TRBJ2-1; D is unresolved. V lost 6 bases and J 7 bases, leaving 13 bases between the germline ends. Germline lookup yields CDR1 DFQATT and CDR2 SNEGSKA (reference sequence). This CDR3 region has 12 residues. Here the CDR3 reads CSAGESENEQFF. The CDR3 nucleotides read TGCAGTGCAGGAGAGTCGGAGAATGAGCAGTTCTTC.

In its sample, this clonotype was seen many times. The rearrangement links TRBV20-1 to TRBJ2-3, with 13 bases lining up with TRBD2. Germline-derived CDR1 and CDR2 are DFQATT and SNEGSKA (reference sequence). V gave up 6 bases and J gave up 6 bases; unmatched junction bases: 12. This CDR3 region has 16 residues. This chain's CDR3 is CSATSGLAGLADTQYF. The CDR3 DNA sequence: TGCAGTGCGACCTCGGGACTAGCGGGATTGGCGGATACGCAGTATTTT.

Many counts were recorded for this clonotype. The rearrangement joins TRBV5-6 to TRBJ2-3, with 7 bases that match TRBD1. The germline CDR1 and CDR2 sequences are SGHDT and YYEEEE. J was trimmed by 2 bases and V by 5 bases; bases with no gene match: 8. This CDR3 has 15 amino acids. The CDR3 nucleotides read TGTGCCAGCAGTCGACAGGGAAGGTTCACAGATACGCAGTATTTT. Its protein product is CASSRQGRFTDTQYF.

The table lists this clonotype with many counts. The V call is TRBV29-1, the J call TRBJ1-2; D is uncertain. The length of the CDR3 is 14 residues. Germline lookup yields CDR1 SQVTM and CDR2 ANQGSEA. V dropped 0 bases and J dropped 4 bases, with 12 bases sitting between them. The CDR3 is CSVEDRKDSYGYTF. CDR3 coding DNA: TGCAGCGTTGAAGATAGGAAGGACTCCTATGGCTACACCTTC.

This chain links TRBV12-3 or TRBV12-4 with TRBJ2-1, with 8 bases fitting TRBD2. The CDR3 is 17 residues long. The junction had 12 bases not matched to a gene; V was cut back by 0 bases and J by 8 bases. CDR3 sequence (DNA): TGTGCCAGCAGTTTAGCCTGCACTAGCGGCCCTACAGATGAGCAGTTCTTC. Translation gives CASSLACTSGPTDEQFF.

In this sample, this clonotype turned up many times. The chain recombines TRBV5-1 with TRBJ2-5; D is uncertain. The germline gives CDR1 SGHRS, CDR2 YFSETQ. This CDR3 is 13 amino acids long. Trimming took 6 bases from V and 5 from J, leaving 14 bases between them. CDR3: CASTFAPRETQYF. CDR3 nucleotide sequence: TGCGCCAGCACCTTCGCCCCCCGGGAGACCCAGTACTTC.

This clonotype was detected ten times or more. This chain uses TRBV6-4 with TRBJ2-2; 9 bases are a match to TRBD1. Germline V gives CDR1 MRHNA, CDR2 SNTAGT. With V trimmed by 8 bases and J by 7 bases, 2 bases remained unmatched. The CDR3 loop spans 12 amino acids. The CDR3 reads CASSGQGGELFF. The CDR3 region has the DNA TGTGCCAGCTCGGGACAGGGCGGGGAGCTGTTTTTT.

This clonotype was observed many times. The J gene is TRBJ2-5, the V gene TRBV5-1, with D tentatively TRBD2 (5 bases). Trimming cost V 4 bases and J 5 bases, with 9 bases left between them. Germline V gene data show CDR1 as SGHRS and CDR2 as YFSETQ. The CDR3 runs 12 residues. CDR3 amino acids: CASSLEAETQYF. The CDR3 DNA reads TGCGCCAGCAGCCTGGAGGCGGAGACCCAGTACTTC.

There are a few counts of this clonotype. The V and J genes are TRBV9 and TRBJ2-5, with TRBD2 matching 8 bases. Per germline, CDR1 SGDLS and CDR2 YYNGEE. The trim removed 4 bases at V and 5 bases at J, leaving 10 bases unmatched. The CDR3 has 15 amino acids. CDR3 sequence reads: CASSPGGEGLETQYF. The CDR3 coding sequence is TGTGCCAGCAGCCCCGGGGGGGAGGGCCTTGAGACCCAGTACTTC.

This clonotype was seen just once. The rearrangement uses TRBV5-1 and TRBJ2-1; D gene unclear. V was pared by 4 bases and J by 0 bases, with 11 bases between. From germline, CDR1 is SGHRS and CDR2 YFSETQ. The CDR3 totals 15 residues. CDR3 nucleotides: TGCGCCAGCAGCCCTGGACGGGTCTCCTACAATGAGCAGTTCTTC. Translated: CASSPGRVSYNEQFF.

This clonotype occurred many times. The CDR3 nucleotides read TGCAGTGCTAGAGATTCAACAGGGGGCGCGGGTGTGTACACCTTC. This gives the protein CSARDSTGGAGVYTF. The V call is TRBV20-1, the J call TRBJ1-2; 9 bases map to TRBD1. Germline values: CDR1 DFQATT, CDR2 SNEGSKA (reference sequence). The length of the CDR3 is 15 residues. J was trimmed by 11 bases and V by 0 bases; bases with no gene match: 13.

In regard to this clonotype: The junction does not match germline at one end; this may be a read error. The CDR3 reads CAISHHRGADEKLFF. In DNA, the CDR3 is TGCGCCATCAGCCACCACAGGGGCGCGGATGAAAAACTGTTTTTT. This chain links TRBV4-3 with TRBJ1-4; the match to TRBD1 covers 7 bases. Looked up from germline, CDR1 is LGHNA and CDR2 is YSLEER. CDR3 length equals 15 residues.